These T cell receptor beta chains were read from a single sample in a study of OX40 agonist ivuxolimab in advanced cancers. Sequencing was performed with immunoSEQ multiplex PCR; in TCRdb, only in-frame clones are kept and a portion is missing. Of 91,000 or so clones in the sample, about nine tenths were seen once. Sample: CD4+ or CD8+ T cells sorted from blood, taken in a trial of the OX40 agonist ivuxolimab. The receptors stem from an adult with an advanced solid tumor such as melanoma, head and neck, liver or kidney cancer. CDR3s include the opening cysteine and the closing phenylalanine or tryptophan. A D gene is named only where the DNA matches it firmly. The listing skips clone size in some rows; elsewhere it reads once, few, many or a size class.

v_gene	j_gene	abundance	d_gene	CDR3aa	CDR3nt
TRBV28	TRBJ1-5	NA	NA	CASRGLNQPQHF	TGTGCCAGCAGGGGGTTGAATCAGCCCCAGCATTTT
TRBV6-4	TRBJ1-1	NA	NA	CASSEDVGGPGTEAFF	TGTGCCAGCAGTGAAGACGTAGGGGGACCCGGCACTGAAGCTTTCTTT
TRBV18	TRBJ2-7	NA	NA	CASSKDSPSYEQYF	TGTGCCAGCTCAAAGGACAGCCCTTCCTACGAGCAGTACTTC
TRBV5-6	TRBJ1-5	NA	TRBD1	CASSLGQVSAQPQHF	TGTGCCAGCAGCCTAGGACAGGTATCGGCTCAGCCCCAGCATTTT
TRBV5-6	TRBJ1-1	NA	NA	CASSLDRTSEAFF	TGTGCCAGCAGCTTGGACAGAACCTCTGAAGCTTTCTTT
TRBV5-1	TRBJ2-5	NA	NA	CASSPRAEETQYF	TGCGCCAGCAGCCCCAGGGCGGAAGAGACCCAGTACTTC
TRBV6-6	TRBJ2-2	NA	TRBD1	CASQDRQNTGELFF	TGTGCCAGTCAGGACAGGCAGAACACCGGGGAGCTGTTTTTT
TRBV4-2	TRBJ2-5	NA	TRBD2	CASSQGGTSGRRETQYF	TGTGCCAGCAGCCAAGGGGGGACTAGCGGGAGAAGAGAGACCCAGTACTTC
TRBV28	TRBJ1-4	NA	TRBD1	CASSQGQGLFF	TGTGCCAGCAGCCAGGGACAGGGGTTGTTTTTT
TRBV10-3	TRBJ2-3	NA	TRBD2	CAIRTSGRDTDTQYF	TGTGCCATCAGGACTAGCGGGAGGGACACAGATACGCAGTATTTT
TRBV6-5	TRBJ2-7	NA	TRBD2	CASSYRGLAGVEQYF	TGTGCCAGCAGTTACAGGGGACTAGCGGGAGTCGAGCAGTACTTC
TRBV30	TRBJ1-2	NA	TRBD1	CAWSLTGAGGYTF	TGTGCCTGGAGCCTTACAGGGGCAGGCGGCTACACCTTC
TRBV6-6	TRBJ2-3	NA	TRBD2	CATQREWTDTQYF	TGTGCCACCCAGCGGGAGTGGACAGATACGCAGTATTTT
TRBV7-9	TRBJ2-7	NA	TRBD1	CASSRGQYSYEQYF	TGTGCCAGCAGCCGGGGACAGTACTCCTACGAGCAGTACTTC
TRBV15	TRBJ2-1	once	NA	CATSGWTAYNEQFF	TGTGCCACCAGCGGATGGACAGCCTACAATGAGCAGTTCTTC
TRBV5-1	TRBJ1-4	NA	NA	CASSLSPGKVEKLFF	TGCGCCAGCAGCTTAAGCCCGGGAAAAGTTGAAAAACTGTTTTTT
TRBV2	TRBJ1-1	NA	NA	CASRAGEGTEAFF	TGTGCCAGCAGGGCAGGGGAGGGCACTGAAGCTTTCTTT
TRBV10-2	TRBJ2-7	NA	TRBD1	CARRQTGPYRYEQYF	TGCGCCAGGCGACAGACAGGGCCGTACCGTTACGAGCAGTACTTC
TRBV6-4	TRBJ1-1	NA	TRBD1	CASTQDRGGTEAFF	TGTGCCAGCACCCAGGACAGGGGTGGCACTGAAGCTTTCTTT
TRBV7-6	TRBJ2-1	NA	NA	CASSPLSAGMGNEQFF	TGTGCCAGCAGCCCACTGTCGGCAGGGATGGGCAATGAGCAGTTCTTC
TRBV6-6	TRBJ2-1	NA	TRBD1	CASSNRGWSYNEQFF	TGTGCCAGCAGTAACAGGGGTTGGTCCTACAATGAGCAGTTCTTC
TRBV2	TRBJ2-4	NA	TRBD2	CASGLAGGFTQNIQYF	TGTGCCAGCGGACTAGCGGGAGGTTTTACGCAAAACATTCAGTACTTC
TRBV11-3	TRBJ1-5	NA	NA	CASSLGGGPRSLYSNQPQHF	TGTGCCAGCAGCTTAGGGGGGGGCCCCCGATCTCTTTATAGCAATCAGCCCCAGCATTTT
TRBV18	TRBJ1-3	NA	NA	CASSPLQGSGNTIYF	TGTGCCAGCTCACCACTCCAGGGCTCTGGAAACACCATATATTTT
TRBV2	TRBJ2-1	NA	NA	CASSSEGLGGGEQFF	TGTGCCAGCAGCTCTGAGGGACTAGGGGGCGGTGAGCAGTTCTTC
TRBV11-2	TRBJ2-7	NA	TRBD2	CASSLQRDSYEQYF	TGTGCCAGCAGCCTCCAGCGGGACTCCTACGAGCAGTACTTC
TRBV10-2	TRBJ2-1	NA	TRBD2	CASGEAGGYNEQFF	TGCGCCAGCGGGGAGGCGGGAGGATACAATGAGCAGTTCTTC
TRBV11-1	TRBJ2-7	NA	TRBD2	CASSLERNPSGRKYF	TGTGCCAGCAGCTTAGAACGAAATCCTAGCGGGAGGAAGTACTTC
TRBV10-3	TRBJ2-7	NA	TRBD1	CAISKQGSEQYF	TGTGCCATCAGTAAACAGGGGAGCGAGCAGTACTTC
TRBV11-3	TRBJ2-5	NA	TRBD2	CASSQIMGLAGNQETQYF	TGTGCCAGCAGCCAAATAATGGGGCTAGCGGGGAACCAAGAGACCCAGTACTTC
TRBV7-2	TRBJ2-1	NA	TRBD2	CASTTKAGERYNEQFF	TGTGCCAGCACGACAAAAGCGGGAGAACGCTACAATGAGCAGTTCTTC
TRBV5-1	TRBJ2-3	NA	NA	CASSSGWLGGTDTQYF	TGCGCCAGCAGCTCCGGCTGGCTCGGGGGCACAGATACGCAGTATTTT
TRBV19	TRBJ2-1	NA	TRBD2	CASNDGRGDEQFF	TGTGCCAGTAACGACGGTCGGGGGGATGAGCAGTTCTTC
TRBV28	TRBJ2-7	NA	TRBD1	CASVSWDSYEQYF	TGTGCCAGCGTATCTTGGGACAGCTACGAGCAGTACTTC
TRBV18	TRBJ1-1	NA	NA	CASSPGAGTEAFF	TGTGCCAGCTCACCAGGGGCAGGGACTGAAGCTTTCTTT
TRBV27	TRBJ1-4	NA	NA	CASSSQGRTNEKLFF	TGTGCCAGCAGTTCTCAGGGGCGGACTAATGAAAAACTGTTTTTT